The clone carrying this T cell receptor beta chain came up many times. The antigen remains unidentified. This record belongs to a study of breast tumors, draining lymph nodes, adjacent tissues. TCRdb reprocessed the multiplex PCR reads with MiXCR, giving one entry per CDR3 protein. The sample has approximately 300,000 distinct CDR3 sequences; around 30% are singletons. Study-wide findings and caveats: Tumor TCR diversity was below lymph nodes but above nontumor tissue. The data were judged consistent with most tumor T cells coming from lymph node and expanding in tumor. Data only fit, rather than demonstrated, lymph node origin of most tumor T cells.

There are 14 residues in the CDR3. Per the germline V gene, CDR1 is MNHNY and CDR2 is SVGAGI (reference sequence). V lost 5 bases and J 2 bases, leaving 10 bases between the germline ends. Axillary draining lymph nodes of breast cancer patients supplied the node samples. V gene TRBV6-6 combines with J gene TRBJ1-5; a possible D gene is TRBD1 (5 bases). The sequenced material came from axillary lymph node tissue. This TCR came from a female donor with breast cancer. Some clones in this sample may be carry-over from other donors' samples. The CDR3 region is CASSPGLGNQPQHF. CDR3 nucleotides: TGTGCCAGCAGTCCGGGACTGGGCAATCAGCCCCAGCATTTT.